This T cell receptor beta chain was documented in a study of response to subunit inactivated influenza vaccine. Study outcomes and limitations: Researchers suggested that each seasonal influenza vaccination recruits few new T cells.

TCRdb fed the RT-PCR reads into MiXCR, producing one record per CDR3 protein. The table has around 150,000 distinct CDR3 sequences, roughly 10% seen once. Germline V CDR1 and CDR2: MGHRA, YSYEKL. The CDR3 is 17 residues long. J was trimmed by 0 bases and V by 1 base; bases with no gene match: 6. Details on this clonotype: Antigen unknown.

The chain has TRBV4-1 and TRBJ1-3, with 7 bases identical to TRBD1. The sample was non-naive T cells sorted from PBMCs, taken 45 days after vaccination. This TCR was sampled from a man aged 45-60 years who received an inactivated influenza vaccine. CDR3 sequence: CASSQVPGQNSGNTIYF. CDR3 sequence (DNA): TGCGCCAGCAGCCAAGTACCGGGACAGAACTCTGGAAACACCATATATTTT.